The present entry profiles one T cell receptor (beta chain) with its context. The antigen is undetermined. Germline CDR1 SGHRS, CDR2 YFSETQ. This CDR3 region has 14 residues. Trimming took 0 bases from V and 6 from J; bases not matched to a gene: 2. The sequencing template was cDNA reverse transcribed from extracted RNA. TCRdb keeps only in-frame clones here, not all; method: immunoSEQ multiplex PCR. The sample lists 65,000 to 70,000 clones; approximately 60% were seen once. This sample is drawn from a study of CD8+ T cells in alopecia areata. For the study at large: Twice daily, treated patients received 5 to 10 mg of oral tofacitinib. Study-wide results and limits: Sequenced scalp T cells also include alphabeta T cells resident in normal skin. For lesional scalp, especially alopecia totalis/universalis, clonality was higher than in normal scalp.

The sequencing used CD8+ T cells sorted from blood, collected at week 0. This chain joins TRBV5-1 and TRBJ1-2, with 10 positions matching TRBD1. The sequence came from a human donor with alopecia areata. The CDR3: CASSLAGTGDGYTF. In DNA form, the CDR3 reads TGCGCCAGCAGCTTGGCGGGGACAGGGGATGGCTACACCTTC.